Listed below are T cell receptor beta chains from one sample, sequenced in a study of metastatic and nonmetastatic thyroid tumors. TCRdb re-called the PCR reads via MiXCR. The data show over 20,000 clones, more than 25% seen once. Sequencing was carried out using blood. These TCRs come from a female donor with papillary thyroid cancer or a benign thyroid nodule (not recorded which). Some clones in this sample may be carry-over from other donors' samples. The CDR3 runs from the conserved cysteine through the conserved F or W. D genes are given only for firm matches. Only some rows state a clone size, as once, few, many or a class for expanded clones.

size	D	V	J	DNA	CDR3
-	-	TRBV6-1	TRBJ1-2	TGTGCCAGCAGGCGGCCCCTTGACGGCTACACCTTC	CASRRPLDGYTF
many	TRBD1	TRBV24-1	TRBJ1-5	TGTGCCACCAGTGACTCGACAGGGGGCACTAGCAATCAGCCCCAGCATTTT	CATSDSTGGTSNQPQHF
many	-	TRBV4-1	TRBJ2-6	TGCGCCAGCAGCCCCCGGGACGCCCGTACCTCTGGGGCCAACGTCCTGACTTTC	CASSPRDARTSGANVLTF
many	-	TRBV11-2	TRBJ2-5	TGTGCCAGCAGCTTAGCCGGACTTGGCGGAGAGACCCAGTACTTC	CASSLAGLGGETQYF
many	-	TRBV7-2	TRBJ2-3	TGTGCCAGCAGCTTAGCGGGTTGGGAGGATACGCAGTATTTT	CASSLAGWEDTQYF
medium-sized	-	TRBV11-2	TRBJ1-3	TGTGCCAGCGGGGACACCGACTCTGGAAACACCGTATATTTT	CASGDTDSGNTVYF
many	-	TRBV4-1	TRBJ2-5	TGCGCCAGCAGCCAAGAGGGGGTGGGGCACGAGACCCAGTACTTC	CASSQEGVGHETQYF
-	-	TRBV24-1	TRBJ1-2	TGTGCCACCAGTGCCCCTGCAGGGACGAACTATGGCTACAGCTTC	CATSAPAGTNYGYSF
many	-	TRBV16	TRBJ2-4	TGTGCCAGCAGCCCGCACGGCAGGGGCCTAGCCAAAAACATTCAGTACTTC	CASSPHGRGLAKNIQYF
many	TRBD2	TRBV5-1	TRBJ2-3	TGCGCCAGCAGCCTCGGAACTATAGCGGGGGACCCCAGGGATACGCAGTATTTT	CASSLGTIAGDPRDTQYF
many	-	TRBV25-1	TRBJ1-5	TGTGCCAGCAGTGAATCAGGGTGGAATCAGCCCCAGCATTTT	CASSESGWNQPQHF
few	-	TRBV28	TRBJ1-1	TGTGCCAGCAGTCTAAACAGGGCTACTGAAGCTTTCTTT	CASSLNRATEAFF
medium-sized	TRBD1	TRBV6-2/TRBV6-3	TRBJ1-2	TGTGCCACCGAAGGAACGGACAGGCGAGAGGGCTACACCTTC	CATEGTDRREGYTF
-	-	TRBV19	TRBJ2-3	TGTGCCAGTAGTATGGACTCATCGGGGTGGTCAGATACGCAGTATTTT	CASSMDSSGWSDTQYF
-	TRBD1	TRBV6-1	TRBJ1-2	TGTGCCAGCAAATATGGGGGGGCGACAGGGGATGGCTACACCTTC	CASKYGGATGDGYTF
many	TRBD2	TRBV12-3/TRBV12-4	TRBJ2-3	TGTGCCAGCAGTCGCTTAGCGGGGGTGACAGATACGCAGTATTTT	CASSRLAGVTDTQYF
medium-sized	TRBD1	TRBV6-1	TRBJ2-1	TGTGCCAGCAGTCCCGGGACAGGGGACTACAATGAGCAGTTCTTC	CASSPGTGDYNEQFF
many	-	TRBV12-3/TRBV12-4	TRBJ1-2	TGTGCCAGCAGACAAGACGTACCCTATGGCTACACCTTC	CASRQDVPYGYTF
-	TRBD1	TRBV4-2	TRBJ2-7	TGTGCCAGCAGCCGCGACAGGGGGGCCTACGAGCAGTACTTC	CASSRDRGAYEQYF
-	-	TRBV19	TRBJ1-1	TGTGCCAGTATTCTTCTGGGTACTGAAGCTTTCTTT	CASILLGTEAFF
many	-	TRBV3-1	TRBJ2-3	TGTGCCAGCTCTAGGGGTAGCACAGATACGCAGTATTTT	CASSRGSTDTQYF
few	-	TRBV12-3/TRBV12-4	TRBJ1-5	TGTGCCAGCAATCCTTGGAGGGGAAATCAGCCCCAGCATTTT	CASNPWRGNQPQHF
-	-	TRBV7-9	TRBJ1-1	TGTGCCAGCATCTTGCCGGGAACTGAAGCTTTCTTT	CASILPGTEAFF
few	-	TRBV5-6	TRBJ1-1	TGTGCCAGCAGCTTGGTACGGATCACTGAAGCTTTCTTT	CASSLVRITEAFF
many	-	TRBV4-2	TRBJ2-1	TGTGCCAGCAGCCCCCGGGACAAAGACAATGAGCAGTTCTTC	CASSPRDKDNEQFF
few	TRBD1	TRBV6-1	TRBJ1-2	TGTGCCAGCAGAGACAGGGGGGAAGCCTATGGCTACACCTTC	CASRDRGEAYGYTF
many	TRBD2	TRBV29-1	TRBJ2-7	TGCAGCGGTACCGCGGGGGTTGAGAAGTACTTC	CSGTAGVEKYF
many	-	TRBV28	TRBJ2-4	TGTGCCAGTCAACAGGAATTAGCCAAAAACATTCAGTACTTC	CASQQELAKNIQYF
-	-	TRBV28	TRBJ1-1	TGTGCCAGCAGTTTGCCCTTGAACACTGAAGCTTTCTTT	CASSLPLNTEAFF
medium-sized	-	TRBV20-1	TRBJ1-6	TGCAGTGCAGTAGACAGAACGATCTATAATTCACCCCTCCACTTT	CSAVDRTIYNSPLHF
medium-sized	-	TRBV20-1	TRBJ2-1	TGCAGTGCCCAAGTCCCCAGGGCCTACAATGAGCAGTTCTTC	CSAQVPRAYNEQFF
many	TRBD1	TRBV6-2/TRBV6-3	TRBJ2-7	TGTGCCAGCAGCCGCCGGGTCTCAGGGGGCCACGAGCAGTACTTC	CASSRRVSGGHEQYF
once	TRBD2	TRBV20-1	TRBJ2-1	TGCAGTGCTAGAGGGCGAAGACTAGCAGATGAGCAGTTCTTC	CSARGRRLADEQFF
medium-sized	-	TRBV11-2	TRBJ2-3	TGTGCCAGCAGCTTAGAGACCGGCTTCGCGCAGTATTTT	CASSLETGFAQYF
-	TRBD1	TRBV4-2	TRBJ1-1	TGTGCCAGTGGGACAGGCGACATGAACACTGAAGCTTTCTTT	CASGTGDMNTEAFF
many	TRBD1	TRBV4-3	TRBJ2-2	TGCGCCAGCAGCACACAGGGGGCGGCCGGGGAGCTGTTTTTT	CASSTQGAAGELFF
-	-	TRBV14	TRBJ2-2	TGTGCCAGCAGCTCCCCTCGGATAGTGGGGGACACCGGGGAGCTGTTTTTT	CASSSPRIVGDTGELFF
many	-	TRBV3-1	TRBJ2-5	TGTGCCAGCAGCCCCTCGCGTGCGGAGGGGGCTTCCTACGGGGAGACCCAGTACTTC	CASSPSRAEGASYGETQYF
many	-	TRBV2	TRBJ1-5	TGTGCCAGCAGTGGGGCGTATAGCAATCAGCCCCAGCATTTT	CASSGAYSNQPQHF
many	TRBD2	TRBV20-1	TRBJ2-1	TGCAGTGCTCCCCCGCCACTAGCGGGACACAATGAGCAGTTCTTC	CSAPPPLAGHNEQFF